The rows below give T cell receptor beta chains drawn from one sample of a study of blood T cell repertoires in COVID-19. Data came from immunoSEQ multiplex PCR; TCRdb stores just in-frame clones and leaves some out. The sample has around 290,000 clones, around 88% seen once. The sample was peripheral blood. These receptors were collected from a man in his forties with acute or convalescent COVID-19. The CDR3 runs from the conserved cysteine through the conserved F or W. A D gene is named only where the DNA matches it firmly.

v_gene | d_gene | CDR3aa
TRBV27 | TRBD1 | CASRGTGRPTNYGYTF
TRBV4-1 | - | CASSQDGRGYNSPLHF
TRBV10-3 | - | CAISDSAGSNQPQHF
TRBV27 | - | CASSTVSSPLHF
TRBV6-5 | - | CASSYSVGMNTEAFF
TRBV10-3 | - | CAIKGGAHTEAFF
TRBV6-6 | - | CASSTRRTGNQPQHF
TRBV3-1/TRBV3-2 | TRBD1 | CASSSPGQGSPWSQNRLHF
TRBV9 | - | CASSVVGDGGYDTEAFF
TRBV2 | - | CASSENPERRSRNEQYF
TRBV19 | - | CASSFPGDTDTQYF
TRBV20-1 | - | CSASSTGLTEAFF
TRBV2 | - | CASSEARQISYEQYF
TRBV11-2 | TRBD1 | CASSLTGGDYGYTF
TRBV5-1 | - | CASSEGSNYGYTF
TRBV4-2 | - | CASSQDRPGKDTQYF
TRBV24-1 | - | CATSDLLGYEQYF
TRBV2 | - | CASSGGGNQPQHF
TRBV14 | - | CASSRREGQNTEAFF
TRBV2 | - | CASSEAGRLSHTQYF
TRBV5-5 | - | CASSSVWQGGGYTF
TRBV29-1 | TRBD1 | CSVDGQGLLEQYF
TRBV7-9 | - | CASSLKGSTDTQYF
TRBV18 | TRBD1 | CASSPQSTGGEQYF
TRBV11-2 | TRBD1 | CASSLGRDRADTQYF
TRBV5-4 | - | CASSLDSYGYTF
TRBV5-1 | - | CASRVQPSDYGYTF
TRBV2 | - | CASSRLAAGGGNEQFF
TRBV15 | - | CATSRVGGSMYEQYF
TRBV29-1 | - | CSVRGNTEAFF
TRBV5-5 | - | CASSFIGGTEAFF
TRBV7-6 | - | CASSLFRETGNTIYF
TRBV3-1/TRBV3-2 | TRBD2 | CASSQDLRLAGGNTDTQYF
TRBV29-1 | - | CSVGRGNIQYF
TRBV10-2 | - | CASSTTVLQGEQYF
TRBV4-1 | - | CASSQDPVNTEAFF
TRBV9 | - | CASSVTARVDTGELFF